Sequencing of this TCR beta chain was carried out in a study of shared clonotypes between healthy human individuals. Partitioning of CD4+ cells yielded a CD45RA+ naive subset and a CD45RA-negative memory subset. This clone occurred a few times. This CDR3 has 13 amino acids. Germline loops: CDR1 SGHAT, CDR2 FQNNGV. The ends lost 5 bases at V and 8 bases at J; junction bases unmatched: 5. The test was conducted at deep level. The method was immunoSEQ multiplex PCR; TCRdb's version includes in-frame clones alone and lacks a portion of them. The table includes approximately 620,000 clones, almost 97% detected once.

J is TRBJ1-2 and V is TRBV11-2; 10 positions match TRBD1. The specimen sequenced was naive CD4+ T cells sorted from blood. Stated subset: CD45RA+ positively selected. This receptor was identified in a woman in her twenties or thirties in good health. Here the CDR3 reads CASSTTGGLGYTF. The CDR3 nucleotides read TGTGCCAGCAGCACGACAGGGGGCCTCGGCTACACCTTC.